This T cell receptor (beta chain) was sequenced during a study of T cell changes during pregnancy in multiple sclerosis. Sequenced by immunoSEQ multiplex PCR; TCRdb stores in-frame clones only, minus some. The table lists about 74,000 clones, approximately 91% of them singletons, with roughly 1.5% in the top ten. The sequencing used peripheral blood, collected in the third trimester of pregnancy. This clonotype originated in a female donor with multiple sclerosis, enrolled in a pregnancy study.

The CDR3 sequence: CASRQDTGELFF. Here the CDR3 DNA reads TGTGCCTCGCGACAGGACACCGGGGAGCTGTTTTTT. The rearrangement links TRBV2 to TRBJ2-2; D may be TRBD1 (6 bases). The germline V gene has CDR1 SNHLY and CDR2 FYNNEI. With 11 bases removed from V and 3 bases from J, the gap between germline ends came to 10 bases. The CDR3 has 12 residues.